This T cell receptor (beta chain) was sequenced for a study of PD-L1 blockade in urothelial cancer. As for the study in general: Treatment start was followed by blood analysis at 3 weeks (second dose) and again at 6 weeks.

This CDR3 contains 13 residues. Germline V gene sequence: CDR1 SEHNR, CDR2 FQNEAQ (reference sequence). The V segment lost 5 bases and the J segment 6 bases; nucleotides outside the gene matches: 4. Assay: immunoSEQ multiplex PCR; the TCRdb copy retains only in-frame clones and omits some. The sample yields some 41,000 clones, 88% seen once. This specimen consisted of PBMCs, obtained around atezolizumab (anti-PD-L1) treatment. The J gene is TRBJ1-5, the V gene TRBV7-9; 7 bases are a match to TRBD1. The sequence was collected from an elderly man with urothelial cancer. CDR3 DNA: TGTGCCAGCAGCCTGGGACAGCTTCAGCCCCAGCATTTT. Encoded protein: CASSLGQLQPQHF.